The sequence of this T cell receptor (beta chain) was determined in a study of blood T cell repertoires in COVID-19. This clone was seen only a few times. TCRdb's table, derived via immunoSEQ multiplex PCR, lists solely in-frame clones and lacks some. The table records some 200,000 clones, 75% to 85% of them present only once. V lost 2 bases and J 0 bases, leaving 12 bases between the germline ends. CDR1 is SQVTM and CDR2 is ANQGSEA in the germline V gene. The CDR3 length is 15 residues. V gene TRBV29-1 combines with J gene TRBJ2-3, with a weak D call TRBD2 (5 bases). This sequence was found in a man in his forties who had recovered from COVID-19. The sequencing input was PBMCs or T cells enriched from blood (not recorded which). CDR3 DNA: TGCAGCGTTGAATCGTCTAGCCTTAGCACAGATACGCAGTATTTT. Its translation is CSVESSSLSTDTQYF.